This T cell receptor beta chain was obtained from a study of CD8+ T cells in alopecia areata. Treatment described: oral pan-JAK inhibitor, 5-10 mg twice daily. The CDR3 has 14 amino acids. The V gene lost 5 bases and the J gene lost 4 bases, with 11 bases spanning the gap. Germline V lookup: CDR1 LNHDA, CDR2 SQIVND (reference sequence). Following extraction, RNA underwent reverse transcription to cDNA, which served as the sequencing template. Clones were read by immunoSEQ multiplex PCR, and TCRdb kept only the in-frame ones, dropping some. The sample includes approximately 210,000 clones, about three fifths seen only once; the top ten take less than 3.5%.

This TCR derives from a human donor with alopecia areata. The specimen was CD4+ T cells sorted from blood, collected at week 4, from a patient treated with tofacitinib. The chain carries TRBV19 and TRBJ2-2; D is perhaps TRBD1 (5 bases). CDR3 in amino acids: CASSVRQITGELFF. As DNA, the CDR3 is TGTGCCAGTAGTGTACGACAGATCACCGGGGAGCTGTTTTTT. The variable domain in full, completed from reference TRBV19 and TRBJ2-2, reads DGGITQSPKYLFRKEGQNVTLSCEQNLNHDAMYWYRQDPGQGLRLIYYSQIVNDFQKGDIAEGYSVSREKKESFPLTVTSAQKNPTAFYLCASSVRQITGELFFGEGSRLTVL.